The rows below give T cell receptor beta chains drawn from one sample of a study of response to subunit inactivated influenza vaccine. Each CDR3 protein is one row after TCRdb ran MiXCR on the RT-PCR reads. The sample yields over 750,000 distinct CDR3 sequences, about 20% seen once. Source: PBMCs from blood, taken roughly 5 days after vaccination. These receptors were obtained from a man aged 50-60 years who received an inactivated influenza vaccine. Both conserved end residues are part of each CDR3. The order of the fields is D gene, J gene, V gene, clone size, CDR3 DNA, CDR3 protein. D genes are given only for firm matches. Part of the rows lack a size; the others show once, few, many or a class for expanded clones.

d_call: TRBD1; j_call: TRBJ2-2; v_call: TRBV9; clone_size: few; cdr3_nt: TGTGCCAGCAGCCCCTTGGGGACAGGGTGGATCGGGGAGCTGTTTTTT; cdr3_aa: CASSPLGTGWIGELFF
d_call: TRBD1; j_call: TRBJ1-3; v_call: TRBV6-1; clone_size: -; cdr3_nt: TGTGCCAGCAGTGACACAGGGGGTTCTGGAAACACCATACATTTT; cdr3_aa: CASSDTGGSGNTIHF
d_call: -; j_call: TRBJ2-7; v_call: TRBV20-1; clone_size: few; cdr3_nt: TGCAGTGCTAAAGGGGGGGTTGGGCAAACAAAATCCTACGAGCAGTACTTC; cdr3_aa: CSAKGGVGQTKSYEQYF
d_call: -; j_call: TRBJ1-6; v_call: TRBV28; clone_size: -; cdr3_nt: TGTGCCAGCAGTTTCCTCCCGTCGAGCAGGGAAATTAGAAGCTCCTATAATTCACCCCTCCACTTT; cdr3_aa: CASSFLPSSREIRSSYNSPLHF
d_call: -; j_call: TRBJ2-7; v_call: TRBV6-5; clone_size: -; cdr3_nt: TGTGCCAGCATCGGACTATCCTACGAGCAGTACTTC; cdr3_aa: CASIGLSYEQYF
d_call: -; j_call: TRBJ2-7; v_call: TRBV4-1; clone_size: many; cdr3_nt: TGCGCCAGCAGCACAAGGGGGGACTACGAGCAGTACTTC; cdr3_aa: CASSTRGDYEQYF
d_call: -; j_call: TRBJ1-1; v_call: TRBV6-1; clone_size: -; cdr3_nt: TGTGCCAGCAGCCAAATTAAGTGGGGGACTGAAGCTTTCTTT; cdr3_aa: CASSQIKWGTEAFF
d_call: TRBD2; j_call: TRBJ2-5; v_call: TRBV27; clone_size: few; cdr3_nt: TGTGCCAGCAGTCCTCGAGTAGCTAGCGGGAGGGTAGAGACCCAGTACTTC; cdr3_aa: CASSPRVASGRVETQYF
d_call: -; j_call: TRBJ1-6; v_call: TRBV20-1; clone_size: few; cdr3_nt: TGCAGTGCTCCCGGGACTGATGTCGCCCTCCACTTT; cdr3_aa: CSAPGTDVALHF
d_call: -; j_call: TRBJ2-7; v_call: TRBV12-3/TRBV12-4; clone_size: -; cdr3_nt: TGTGCCAGCAGCAGACTGGGGCACTACGAGCAGTACTTC; cdr3_aa: CASSRLGHYEQYF
d_call: -; j_call: TRBJ1-5; v_call: TRBV2; clone_size: few; cdr3_nt: TGTGCCAGCAGGGTGGACAACGATAGCAATCAGCCCCAGCATTTT; cdr3_aa: CASRVDNDSNQPQHF
d_call: -; j_call: TRBJ2-7; v_call: TRBV6-2/TRBV6-3; clone_size: -; cdr3_nt: TGTGCCAGCAGCACCCCTAGGACAGCCCAACTCTACGAGCAGTACTTC; cdr3_aa: CASSTPRTAQLYEQYF
d_call: TRBD1; j_call: TRBJ1-6; v_call: TRBV5-1; clone_size: few; cdr3_nt: TGCGCCAGCACCCTATCCGGGACAGGGGATTCACCCCTCCACTTT; cdr3_aa: CASTLSGTGDSPLHF
d_call: TRBD1; j_call: TRBJ2-5; v_call: TRBV7-4; clone_size: -; cdr3_nt: TGTGCCAGCAGCTTATCTTTGGACAGGACGTTACAAGAGACCCAGTACTTC; cdr3_aa: CASSLSLDRTLQETQYF
d_call: -; j_call: TRBJ2-7; v_call: TRBV4-3; clone_size: -; cdr3_nt: TGCGCCAGCAGCCGCTCCGTGGAAGGGGATTACGAGCAGTACTTC; cdr3_aa: CASSRSVEGDYEQYF
d_call: -; j_call: TRBJ1-1; v_call: TRBV12-3/TRBV12-4; clone_size: -; cdr3_nt: TGTGCCAGCAACCGACAGCTGAGGAACACTGAAGCTTTCTTT; cdr3_aa: CASNRQLRNTEAFF
d_call: -; j_call: TRBJ2-5; v_call: TRBV12-3/TRBV12-4; clone_size: -; cdr3_nt: TGTGCCAGCAGCCGGGCCGTAGAGAAAGAGACCCAGTACTTC; cdr3_aa: CASSRAVEKETQYF
d_call: TRBD1; j_call: TRBJ1-1; v_call: TRBV12-3/TRBV12-4; clone_size: -; cdr3_nt: TGTGCCAGCAGTTGGGACAGGGGCTTACGTGCTGAAGCTTTCTTT; cdr3_aa: CASSWDRGLRAEAFF
d_call: -; j_call: TRBJ2-1; v_call: TRBV20-1; clone_size: few; cdr3_nt: TGCAGTGCTAGAGATGCTACAAATGGCCTCAATGAGCAGTTCTTC; cdr3_aa: CSARDATNGLNEQFF
d_call: -; j_call: TRBJ2-3; v_call: TRBV28; clone_size: -; cdr3_nt: TGTGCCAGCAGTCTTAGCGGCCTATCGGCAGATACGCAGTATTTT; cdr3_aa: CASSLSGLSADTQYF
d_call: -; j_call: TRBJ2-1; v_call: TRBV15; clone_size: -; cdr3_nt: TGTGCCACCAGCAGTAGGGAAGTAATGTCCTACAATGAGCAGTTCTTC; cdr3_aa: CATSSREVMSYNEQFF
d_call: -; j_call: TRBJ2-1; v_call: TRBV7-9; clone_size: -; cdr3_nt: TGTGCCAGCAGCAACCTAACTAGTACGAATGAGCAGTTCTTC; cdr3_aa: CASSNLTSTNEQFF
d_call: -; j_call: TRBJ1-1; v_call: TRBV7-9; clone_size: few; cdr3_nt: TGTGCCACGGGAGTGAACACTGAAGCTTTCTTT; cdr3_aa: CATGVNTEAFF
d_call: -; j_call: TRBJ1-2; v_call: TRBV29-1; clone_size: few; cdr3_nt: TGCAGCGTTGAGTGGCATGGGCCCCGGGGTGGCTACACCTTC; cdr3_aa: CSVEWHGPRGGYTF
d_call: -; j_call: TRBJ1-1; v_call: TRBV20-1; clone_size: -; cdr3_nt: TGCAGTGCTAGAGGTTCCAGGCGGCATCCGTTCACTGAAGCTTTCTTT; cdr3_aa: CSARGSRRHPFTEAFF
d_call: -; j_call: TRBJ2-7; v_call: TRBV7-2; clone_size: few; cdr3_nt: TGTGCCAGCAGCTTAGACCCGGGTTTTGAGCAGTACTTC; cdr3_aa: CASSLDPGFEQYF
d_call: -; j_call: TRBJ1-3; v_call: TRBV6-2/TRBV6-3; clone_size: few; cdr3_nt: TGTGCCAGCAGTTACTCGATTACTACCGACCTTGGAAACACCATATATTTT; cdr3_aa: CASSYSITTDLGNTIYF
d_call: -; j_call: TRBJ2-1; v_call: TRBV20-1; clone_size: few; cdr3_nt: TGCAGTGCTAGAGATGAGGCGGGGTACAATGAGCAGTTCTTC; cdr3_aa: CSARDEAGYNEQFF
d_call: TRBD2; j_call: TRBJ2-5; v_call: TRBV24-1; clone_size: few; cdr3_nt: TGTGCCACCAGTGACGTCGCGGCTAGCGGGATGGGCCCGCAAGAGACCCAGTACTTC; cdr3_aa: CATSDVAASGMGPQETQYF
d_call: TRBD2; j_call: TRBJ2-1; v_call: TRBV12-3/TRBV12-4; clone_size: few; cdr3_nt: TGTGCCAGCAGTTCCTTAGCGGGAGAAGCTTACAATGAGCAGTTCTTC; cdr3_aa: CASSSLAGEAYNEQFF
d_call: -; j_call: TRBJ2-7; v_call: TRBV9; clone_size: -; cdr3_nt: TGTGCCAGCAGCGTAGAAGGGGGGGTCTACGAGCAGTACTTC; cdr3_aa: CASSVEGGVYEQYF
d_call: TRBD1; j_call: TRBJ2-7; v_call: TRBV20-1; clone_size: -; cdr3_nt: TGCAGTGCTAGGAACGACGGGACAGGGTTCTACTACGAGCAGTACTTC; cdr3_aa: CSARNDGTGFYYEQYF
d_call: -; j_call: TRBJ1-6; v_call: TRBV10-3; clone_size: -; cdr3_nt: TGTGCCATCAGTGAAGAGGGAAGGGGGGATAATTCACCCCTCCACTTT; cdr3_aa: CAISEEGRGDNSPLHF
d_call: -; j_call: TRBJ2-5; v_call: TRBV10-1; clone_size: few; cdr3_nt: TGCGCCAGCAGTGATTTCGCAGGGGTAGAGACCCAGTACTTC; cdr3_aa: CASSDFAGVETQYF
d_call: TRBD1; j_call: TRBJ2-7; v_call: TRBV30; clone_size: -; cdr3_nt: TGTGCCTGGCATCCACGAGGGGGCCTCTACGAGCAGTACTTC; cdr3_aa: CAWHPRGGLYEQYF
d_call: TRBD2; j_call: TRBJ2-3; v_call: TRBV6-1; clone_size: -; cdr3_nt: TGTGCCAGCAGTCCGTCTAGCGGGAGGGCCCCAGATACGCAGTATTTT; cdr3_aa: CASSPSSGRAPDTQYF
d_call: TRBD2; j_call: TRBJ2-4; v_call: TRBV29-1; clone_size: few; cdr3_nt: TGCAGCGTCCACGGACTAGAAAACATTCAGTACTTC; cdr3_aa: CSVHGLENIQYF
d_call: TRBD2; j_call: TRBJ2-1; v_call: TRBV4-3; clone_size: many; cdr3_nt: TGCGCCAGCAGCCTCCCAGCGGGGGACAATGAGCAGTTCTTC; cdr3_aa: CASSLPAGDNEQFF
d_call: -; j_call: TRBJ1-5; v_call: TRBV24-1; clone_size: many; cdr3_nt: TGTGCCACCAGTGATCCCCTCCGGCAAGATGAGCCCCAGCATTTT; cdr3_aa: CATSDPLRQDEPQHF